This TCR beta chain was captured by sequencing in a study of blood T cell repertoires in COVID-19 (TCRdb year 2020). In terms of the full investigation: Collaborator samples came from the United States, Italy and Spain and covered acute and convalescent phases of COVID-19. Subjects who had been exposed to COVID-19, were actively infected with it, or had recovered from it provided the deeply sampled blood TCRbeta repertoires that made up the dataset. A freely available public database, intended as a resource for researchers studying the immune response to SARS-CoV-2, is where the repertoires were released. The prospective study material was composed of cDNA or gDNA derived from T cells, B-cell-depleted T cells, or PBMCs. The samples were drawn from the first 160 participants of the ongoing ImmuneRACE study and from over 950 subjects provided by 6 global collaborators. The sample metadata nearly always contained a de-identified subject ID, COVID-19 status, age in years and sex. Where available, HLA class I and class II types were obtained from metadata supplied by the sample provider rather than from assay-based typing. Points the paper makes about the study in general: How much clinical and demographic metadata was included differed by source and by participant, and the metadata was provided uncurated.

TCRbeta CDR3 regions were amplified from genomic DNA using the immunoSEQ Assay, a bias-controlled multiplex PCR. The authors processed their data as follows. Nucleated cell counts per sample were estimated from amplification of reference gene primers within the assay. To quantify the absolute abundance of each unique TCRbeta CDR3 rearrangement, sequence reads were collapsed and filtered. For each sample, productive Simpson clonality was calculated by taking the square root of Simpson's diversity index across productive rearrangements. TCRdb holds this immuneACCESS table with in-frame rearrangements only. Some clones are missing; in checked studies, unresolved V genes explain under half, and the rest has no known cause. From that table come the V and J calls and clone size; the DNA was used to work out D and trimming. Here the sample has 210,000 or so clones; 70% to 90% occur a single time. The ten biggest clones cover 4.4% of the sample.

The collaborating institutions used their own protocols to collect whole blood in K2EDTA tubes. For TCRbeta analysis, collaborator samples were shipped as frozen whole blood, as isolated PBMCs, or as DNA extracted from either sample type. There are 13 amino acids in the CDR3, from cysteine to phenylalanine inclusive. Of all the DNA, just the CDR3 is kept, 39 bases in frame from base 1. The CDR1 and CDR2 encoded by the germline V gene (reference sequence) are LNHDA and SQIVND. V and J lose 9 bases and 5 bases, and a span of 14 bases separates them. In the case of this clone: What this receptor recognizes is not known. The input lacks base qualities; no much larger clone sits a single base away.

The rearranged segments are TRBV19 and TRBJ1-5, with TRBD1 perhaps the D gene, on 5 matching bases. Sequenced sample: peripheral blood. The receptor comes from a man aged 45-65 years with acute or convalescent COVID-19. The DNA reads TGTGCCAGCAGACGCGCCAGGGATCAGCCCCAGCATTTT. It codes for CASRRARDQPQHF.